Following are 18 T cell receptor beta chains from one sample sequenced in a study of T cells after yellow fever vaccination. TCRdb called the 5' RACE reads again in MiXCR, with one record for every CDR3 protein. The repertoire has roughly 50,000 distinct CDR3 sequences, around 7% of them found once; the top ten carry over 25%. Sample: CD8+ T cells sorted from PBMCs, taken roughly 15 days after the first yellow fever vaccination. These receptors all come from a man aged 18 to 30 who received the YFV17D yellow fever vaccine.

Ten or more counts support this clonotype. The rearrangement links TRBV7-2 to TRBJ2-7; D is undetermined. This CDR3 is 14 amino acids long. V was pared by 4 bases and J by 1 base, with 11 bases between. Germline loops: CDR1 SGHTA, CDR2 FQGNSA. CDR3 residues: CASSSVQESYEQYF. Written as DNA, the CDR3 is TGTGCCAGCAGCTCCGTTCAGGAATCCTACGAGCAGTACTTC.

This clonotype appeared many times. V and J are TRBV7-2 and TRBJ1-2; D is undetermined. Trimming cost V 5 bases and J 0 bases, with 13 bases left between them. Germline CDR1 reads SGHTA; CDR2 reads FQGNSA. This CDR3 is built from 15 residues. The CDR3 nucleotides are TGTGCCAGCAGCCTCATGAAGTTTACTAACTATGGCTACACCTTC. Residues: CASSLMKFTNYGYTF.

This clonotype was counted at least ten times. The chain recombines TRBV15 with TRBJ1-5, with D tentatively TRBD1 (5 bases). CDR3 length equals 15 residues. V lost 1 base and J lost 6, with 13 bases in between. The germline V gene encodes CDR1 LNHNV and CDR2 YYDKDF (reference sequence). CDR3 DNA sequence: TGTGCCACCAGCAGAGTAGGCGTCGGGGCTCAGCCCCAGCATTTT. Its translation is CATSRVGVGAQPQHF.

Ten or more counts support this clonotype. The gene calls are TRBV4-3 and TRBJ2-3; 11 bases are shared with TRBD2. The length of the CDR3 is 17 residues. CDR1 LGHNA and CDR2 YSLEER come from the germline V gene. The junction had 6 bases not matched to a gene; V was cut back by 0 bases and J by 4 bases. CDR3 in amino acids: CASSQEPSGGYADTQYF. CDR3 DNA sequence: TGCGCCAGCAGCCAAGAGCCTAGCGGGGGGTATGCAGATACGCAGTATTTT.

Many counts were recorded for this clonotype. The J gene is TRBJ2-1, the V gene TRBV5-1; TRBD2 matches 10 bases. This CDR3 comprises 15 residues. The V gene end was trimmed by 0 bases and the J gene end by 5 bases; junction bases not matched to a gene: 2. Per germline, CDR1 SGHRS and CDR2 YFSETQ. The CDR3 spells CASSLVSGGHNEQFF. Written as DNA, the CDR3 is TGCGCCAGCAGCTTGGTTAGCGGGGGGCACAATGAGCAGTTCTTC.

This clonotype has just a few counts. The rearrangement uses TRBV7-9 and TRBJ1-1; D remains unclear. Trimming took off 4 bases at V and 0 bases at J, with 12 bases between the two ends. The CDR3 extends over 15 amino acids. Germline CDR1 is SEHNR and CDR2 is FQNEAQ (reference sequence). CDR3 region: CASSSSWTMNTEAFF. DNA of the CDR3: TGTGCCAGCAGCTCCAGCTGGACCATGAACACTGAAGCTTTCTTT.

To note about this clonotype: A read error is possible here, since a much larger clone lies one base away. This sequence joins TRBV11-3 and TRBJ2-1; 9 bases fit TRBD2. Germline values: CDR1 SGHNT, CDR2 YENEEA. With V trimmed by 6 bases and J by 4 bases, 7 bases remained unmatched. The CDR3 has 15 residues. The CDR3 bases are TGTGCCAGCAGGCAGCGGGGGGTCCCTTACAATGAGCAGTTCTTC. It is translated as CASRQRGVPYNEQFF.

This clonotype has a handful of counts. The CDR3, as DNA: TGTGCCAGCAGCCCTACCGGGCGAGCCCAAGAGACCCAGTACTTC. Translating gives CASSPTGRAQETQYF. The V gene is TRBV7-6, the J gene TRBJ2-5; D not resolved. This CDR3 contains 15 residues. V was shortened by 5 bases and J by 1 base, with 14 bases between the two germline ends. Per the germline V gene, CDR1 is SGHVS and CDR2 is FNYEAQ.

This clonotype was counted many times. The chain employs TRBV4-1 and TRBJ1-5, with D uncertain. Between the trimmed V and J ends, which lost 1 base and 7 bases, there was a span of 8 bases. The germline V gene encodes CDR1 MGHRA and CDR2 YSYEKL. The CDR3 is 13 amino acids. In DNA, the CDR3 is TGCGCCAGCAGCCAAGGGTATGGACAGCCCCAGCATTTT. This gives the protein CASSQGYGQPQHF.

The chain couples TRBV12-3 or TRBV12-4 to TRBJ1-6; D unclear. The CDR3 contains 12 residues. V lost 5 bases to trimming and J lost 10 bases, with 9 bases between them. For the CDR3, the DNA is TGTGCCAGCAGTCCCCGGCAGTCACCCCTCCACTTT. Encoded protein: CASSPRQSPLHF.

This clonotype has a count of ten or more. This chain links TRBV5-1 with TRBJ2-7; 9 bases agree with TRBD1. This CDR3 is built from 15 residues. V dropped 6 bases and J dropped 5; count of bases not matched to a gene: 12. Germline V gene sequence: CDR1 SGHRS, CDR2 YFSETQ. DNA for the CDR3: TGCGCCAGCACCACAGGGACAGGGCGATTCAACGAGCAGTACTTC. As protein: CASTTGTGRFNEQYF.

This sequence joins TRBV5-4 and TRBJ2-3, with a possible D match to TRBD1 (6 bases). Trimming removed 0 bases at V and 2 bases at J, with 10 bases between. The germline V gene encodes CDR1 SGHNT and CDR2 YYREEE (reference sequence). The CDR3 totals 15 residues. CDR3 residues: CASSLGTEHTDTQYF. For the CDR3, the DNA is TGTGCCAGCAGCTTGGGGACAGAACACACAGATACGCAGTATTTT.

In its sample, this clonotype was seen many times. CDR3 in DNA: TGTGCCAGCAGCGTAGATAGCGGGGGGGCAAATGAGCAGTTCTTC. This gives the protein CASSVDSGGANEQFF. The J gene is TRBJ2-1, the V gene TRBV9; 11 positions match TRBD2. The V and J ends lost 0 bases and 7 bases, in that order; junction bases with no gene match: 3. Germline CDR1 reads SGDLS; CDR2 reads YYNGEE. The CDR3 is made up of 15 amino acids.

At least ten counts were recorded for this clonotype. This rearrangement joins TRBV12-3 or TRBV12-4 to TRBJ2-2; no reliable D call. This CDR3 is 13 amino acids long. Trimming cost V 2 bases and J 6 bases, with 7 bases left between them. The CDR3 sequence is CASSLTVPGELFF. The CDR3 nucleotides read TGTGCCAGCAGTTTAACAGTTCCCGGGGAGCTGTTTTTT.

This clonotype was seen repeatedly, ten times or more. The chain carries TRBV7-8 and TRBJ2-3; 10 bases map to TRBD2. CDR1 is SGHVS and CDR2 is FQNEAQ in the germline V gene. This CDR3 contains 18 residues. With 5 bases clipped from V and 7 bases from J, the junction kept 18 bases outside the gene matches. DNA of the CDR3: TGTGCCAGCAGCCCCCCGGGGGGAACTAGCGGGGAGAGAAATACGCAGTATTTT. Translation gives CASSPPGGTSGERNTQYF.

At least ten counts were recorded for this clonotype. The chain is built from TRBV4-1 and TRBJ1-5; 7 positions agree with TRBD1. Germline trimming cut 3 bases from V and 6 bases from J; bases unmatched to any gene: 8. The CDR3 has 15 amino acids. Germline CDR1 MGHRA, CDR2 YSYEKL. CDR3 protein: CASSQETGTRQPQHF. CDR3 bases: TGCGCCAGCAGCCAGGAGACAGGGACTCGTCAGCCCCAGCATTTT.

This clonotype was seen at least ten times. The genes are TRBV5-4 and TRBJ2-5; 10 bases align to TRBD2. The germline V gene encodes CDR1 SGHNT and CDR2 YYREEE (reference sequence). The CDR3 has 15 residues. The CDR3 region is CAEGDQAGGLETQYF. In DNA form, the CDR3 reads TGTGCAGAGGGTGACCAAGCGGGGGGGCTGGAGACCCAGTACTTC.

Concerning this clonotype: This clone may be a read error of a much larger clone one base away. The chain couples TRBV29-1 to TRBJ2-6; D may be TRBD1 (5 bases). Germline assignment: CDR1 SQVTM and CDR2 ANQGSEA. This CDR3 region has 14 residues. With 3 bases removed from V and 2 bases from J, the gap between germline ends came to 8 bases. Here the CDR3 DNA reads TGCAGCGTTGACAGCAGGGCTGGGGCCAACGTCCTGACTTTC. Its translation is CSVDSRAGANVLTF.